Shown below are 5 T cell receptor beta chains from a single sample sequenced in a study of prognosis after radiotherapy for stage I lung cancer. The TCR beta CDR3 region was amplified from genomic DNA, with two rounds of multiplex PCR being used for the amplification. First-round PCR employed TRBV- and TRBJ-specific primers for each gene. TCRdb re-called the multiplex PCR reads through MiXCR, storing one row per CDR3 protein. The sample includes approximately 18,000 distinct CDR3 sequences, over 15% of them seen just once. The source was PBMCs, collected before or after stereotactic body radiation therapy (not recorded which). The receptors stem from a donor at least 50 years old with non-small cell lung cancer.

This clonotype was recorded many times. The CDR3 protein is CSANRAFRDSPLHF. In DNA form, the CDR3 reads TGCAGTGCTAACAGGGCCTTCCGAGATTCACCCCTCCACTTT. The rearrangement uses TRBV20-1 and TRBJ1-6; TRBD1 might be the D (6 bases). V was cut by 4 bases and J by 8 bases, with 15 bases left in between. CDR3 length: 14 amino acids. Germline CDR1 is DFQATT and CDR2 is SNEGSKA (reference sequence).

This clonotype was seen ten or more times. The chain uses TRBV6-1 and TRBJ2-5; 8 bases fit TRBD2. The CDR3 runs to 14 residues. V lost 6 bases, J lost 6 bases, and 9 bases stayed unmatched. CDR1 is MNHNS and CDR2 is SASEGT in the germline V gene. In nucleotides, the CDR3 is TGTGCCAGCAGGGAAATAGCGGGGTTGCAGACCCAGTACTTC. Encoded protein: CASREIAGLQTQYF.

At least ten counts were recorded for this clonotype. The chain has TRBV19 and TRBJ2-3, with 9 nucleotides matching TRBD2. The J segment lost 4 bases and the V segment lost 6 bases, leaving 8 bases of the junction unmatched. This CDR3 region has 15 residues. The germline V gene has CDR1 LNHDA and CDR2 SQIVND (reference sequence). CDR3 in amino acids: CASSLLAGRSDTQYF. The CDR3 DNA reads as TGTGCCAGTAGCCTCCTAGCGGGAAGGTCAGATACGCAGTATTTT. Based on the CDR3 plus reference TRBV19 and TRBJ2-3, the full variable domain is DGGITQSPKYLFRKEGQNVTLSCEQNLNHDAMYWYRQDPGQGLRLIYYSQIVNDFQKGDIAEGYSVSREKKESFPLTVTSAQKNPTAFYLCASSLLAGRSDTQYFGPGTRLTVL.

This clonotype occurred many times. The CDR3 nucleotides are TGTGCCAGCTTCTCGGGGGCGAGCAATCAGCCCCAGCATTTT. Protein sequence: CASFSGASNQPQHF. This rearrangement joins TRBV7-3 to TRBJ1-5; possibly TRBD1 for D (6 bases). Germline-derived CDR1 and CDR2 are SGHTA and FQGTGA. This CDR3 is 14 amino acids long. The ends were cut back, 8 bases at V and 1 base at J, with 12 bases in the middle.

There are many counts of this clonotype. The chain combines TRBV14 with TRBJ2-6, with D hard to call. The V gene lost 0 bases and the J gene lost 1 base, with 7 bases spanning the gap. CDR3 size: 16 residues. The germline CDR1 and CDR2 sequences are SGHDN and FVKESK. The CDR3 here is CASSQDGRSGANVLTF. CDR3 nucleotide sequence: TGTGCCAGCAGCCAAGATGGCCGATCTGGGGCCAACGTCCTGACTTTC.